This entry concerns a single T cell receptor beta chain. There are 15 residues in the CDR3. The V and J ends lost 3 bases and 4 bases, in that order; junction bases with no gene match: 3. The germline V gene encodes CDR1 ENHRY and CDR2 SYGVKD. The authors' processing: Cell counts per sample came from amplifying reference gene primers. Profiling relied on immunoSEQ multiplex PCR, and the TCRdb table lists in-frame clones only, not all of them. Clonal size and the V and J genes are those of that table, whereas D and trimming came from the DNA. The table shows 140,000 to 150,000 clones, with around 89% occurring only once. This specimen belongs to a study of blood T cell repertoires in COVID-19.

Sequencing was done on a sample of PBMCs or T cells enriched from blood (not recorded which). The sequence was obtained from a young woman with acute COVID-19. The rearrangement uses TRBV10-3 and TRBJ2-5; 12 nucleotides agree with TRBD2. The CDR3 nucleotides are TGTGCCATCAGTGATTCGACTAGCGGGGGAGAGACCCAGTACTTC. Protein product: CAISDSTSGGETQYF.